Sequencing of this T cell receptor (beta chain) was carried out in a study of shared clonotypes between healthy human individuals. General observations from the study: Generation probabilities were higher for clonotypes shared across all four sorted-subset donors than for unshared ones.

In regard to this clone: The antigen is not known.

Naivety among CD8 cells was defined by CD45RO negativity and positive CCR7 selection, thereby excluding terminally differentiated effector memory CD45RA+ cells. Trimming left V 1 base short and J 1 base short, with 17 bases between. This CDR3 contains 17 residues. The V gene's germline CDR1 is MGHRA and CDR2 YSYEKL. TCRdb's copy holds only in-frame clones and misses some; the assay was immunoSEQ multiplex PCR. Of about 2 million clones in the sample, about 95% were seen once. Sequencing used naive CD8+ T cells sorted from blood. This receptor was obtained from a man younger than 35 in good health. This chain links TRBV4-1 with TRBJ2-7; the D gene is possibly TRBD2 (5 bases). CDR3 DNA sequence: TGCGCCAGCAGCCAAGCCCCCTCGGGAATCGTGTCCTACGAGCAGTACTTC. It encodes CASSQAPSGIVSYEQYF.